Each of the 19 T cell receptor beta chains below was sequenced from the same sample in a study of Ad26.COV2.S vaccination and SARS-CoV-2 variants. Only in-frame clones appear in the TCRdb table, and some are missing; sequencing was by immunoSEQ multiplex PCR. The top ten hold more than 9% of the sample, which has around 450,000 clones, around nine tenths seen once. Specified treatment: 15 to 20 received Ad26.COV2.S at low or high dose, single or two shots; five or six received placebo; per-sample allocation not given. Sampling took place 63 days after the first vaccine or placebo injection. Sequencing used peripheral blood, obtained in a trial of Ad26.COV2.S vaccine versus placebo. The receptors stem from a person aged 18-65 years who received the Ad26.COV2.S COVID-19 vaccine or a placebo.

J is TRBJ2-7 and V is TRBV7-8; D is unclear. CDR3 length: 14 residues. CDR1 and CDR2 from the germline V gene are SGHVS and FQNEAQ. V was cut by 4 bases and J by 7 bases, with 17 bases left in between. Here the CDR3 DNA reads TGTGCCAGCAGCTACGAGGCGAGTTTGAGGGAGCAGTACTTC. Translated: CASSYEASLREQYF.

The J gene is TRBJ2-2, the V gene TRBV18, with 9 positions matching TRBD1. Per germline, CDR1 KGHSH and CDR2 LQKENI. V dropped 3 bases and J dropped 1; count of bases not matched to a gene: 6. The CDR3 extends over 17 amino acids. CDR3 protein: CASSPLGQGLNTGELFF. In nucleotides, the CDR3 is TGTGCCAGCTCACCCCTAGGACAGGGGTTGAACACCGGGGAGCTGTTTTTT. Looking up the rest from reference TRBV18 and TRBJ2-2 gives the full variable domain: NAGVMQNPRHLVRRRGQEARLRCSPMKGHSHVYWYRQLPEEGLKFMVYLQKENIIDESGMPKERFSAEFPKEGPSILRIQQVVRGDSAAYFCASSPLGQGLNTGELFFGEGSRLTVL.

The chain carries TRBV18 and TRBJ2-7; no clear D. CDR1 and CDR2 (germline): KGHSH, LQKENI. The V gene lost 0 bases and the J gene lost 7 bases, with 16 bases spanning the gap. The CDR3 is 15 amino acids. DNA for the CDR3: TGTGCCAGCTCACCACCCAGCCAGGCTCGGCGGGAGCAGTACTTC. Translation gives CASSPPSQARREQYF. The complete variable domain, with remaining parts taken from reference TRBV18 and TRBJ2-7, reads NAGVMQNPRHLVRRRGQEARLRCSPMKGHSHVYWYRQLPEEGLKFMVYLQKENIIDESGMPKERFSAEFPKEGPSILRIQQVVRGDSAAYFCASSPPSQARREQYFGPGTRLTVT.

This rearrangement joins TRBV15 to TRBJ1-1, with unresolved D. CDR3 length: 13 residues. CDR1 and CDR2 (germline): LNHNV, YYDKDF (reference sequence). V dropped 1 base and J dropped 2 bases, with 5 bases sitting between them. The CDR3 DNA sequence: TGTGCCACCAGCAGAGTCGCCAACACTGAAGCTTTCTTT. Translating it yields CATSRVANTEAFF. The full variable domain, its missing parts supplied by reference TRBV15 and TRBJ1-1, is DAMVIQNPRYQVTQFGKPVTLSCSQTLNHNVMYWYQQKSSQAPKLLFHYYDKDFNNEADTPDNFQSRRPNTSFCFLDIRSPGLGDTAMYLCATSRVANTEAFFGQGTRLTVV.

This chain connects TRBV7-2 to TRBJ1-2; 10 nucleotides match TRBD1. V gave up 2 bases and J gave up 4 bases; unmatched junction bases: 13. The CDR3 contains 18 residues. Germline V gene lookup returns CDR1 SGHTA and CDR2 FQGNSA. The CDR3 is CASSLFPSTGGAFYGYTF. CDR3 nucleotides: TGTGCCAGCAGCTTATTTCCGTCGACAGGGGGCGCGTTCTATGGCTACACCTTC. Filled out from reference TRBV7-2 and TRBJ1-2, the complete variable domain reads GAGVSQSPSNKVTEKGKDVELRCDPISGHTALYWYRQSLGQGLEFLIYFQGNSAPDKSGLPSDRFSAERTGGSVSTLTIQRTQQEDSAVYLCASSLFPSTGGAFYGYTFGSGTRLTVV.

The CDR3, as DNA: TGTGCCAGCAGCTTAGGGCCCTATCGCGCCACCGGGGAGCTGTTTTTT. It encodes CASSLGPYRATGELFF. The chain employs TRBV7-9 and TRBJ2-2; D gene unclear. Trimming took off 1 base at V and 4 bases at J, with 13 bases between the two ends. The CDR3 runs to 16 residues. Germline CDR1 and CDR2: SEHNR and FQNEAQ (reference sequence).

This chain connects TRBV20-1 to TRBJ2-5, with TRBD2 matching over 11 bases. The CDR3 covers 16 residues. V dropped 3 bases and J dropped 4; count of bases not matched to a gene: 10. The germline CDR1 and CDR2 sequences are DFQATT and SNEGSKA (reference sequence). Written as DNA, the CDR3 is TGCAGTGCTAGTAATCCCATTGGACTAGCGGGAGAGACCCAGTACTTC. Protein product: CSASNPIGLAGETQYF.

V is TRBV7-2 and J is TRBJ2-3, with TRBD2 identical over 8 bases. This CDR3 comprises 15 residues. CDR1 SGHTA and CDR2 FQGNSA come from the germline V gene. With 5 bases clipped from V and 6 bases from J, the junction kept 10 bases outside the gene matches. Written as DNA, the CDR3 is TGTGCCAGCAGCCCTGGCGGGGCGGGGGGCGATACGCAGTATTTT. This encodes CASSPGGAGGDTQYF.

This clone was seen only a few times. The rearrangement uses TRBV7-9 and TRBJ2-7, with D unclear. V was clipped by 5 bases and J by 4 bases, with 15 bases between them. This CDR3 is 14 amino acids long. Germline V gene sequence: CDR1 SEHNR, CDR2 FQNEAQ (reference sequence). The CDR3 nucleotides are TGTGCCAGCAGCGGGCCCGGTCCCCGTTACGAGCAGTACTTC. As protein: CASSGPGPRYEQYF.

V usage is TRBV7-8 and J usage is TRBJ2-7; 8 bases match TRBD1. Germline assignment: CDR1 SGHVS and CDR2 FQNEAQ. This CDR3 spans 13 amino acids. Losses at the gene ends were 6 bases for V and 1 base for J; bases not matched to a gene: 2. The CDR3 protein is CASRGTGSYEQYF. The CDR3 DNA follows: TGTGCCAGCAGGGGGACAGGTTCCTACGAGCAGTACTTC.

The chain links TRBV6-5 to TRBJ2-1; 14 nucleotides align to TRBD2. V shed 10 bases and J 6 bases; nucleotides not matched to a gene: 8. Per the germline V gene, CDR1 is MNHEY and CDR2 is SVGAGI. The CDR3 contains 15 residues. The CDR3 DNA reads TGTGCCACCAGGCGGGGACTAGCGGGAGTCAATGAGCAGTTCTTC. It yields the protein CATRRGLAGVNEQFF.

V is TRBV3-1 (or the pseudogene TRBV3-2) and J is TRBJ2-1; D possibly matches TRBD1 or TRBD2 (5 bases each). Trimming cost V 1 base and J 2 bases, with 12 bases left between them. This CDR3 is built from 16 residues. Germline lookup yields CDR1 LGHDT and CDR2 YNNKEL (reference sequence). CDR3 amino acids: CASSQVVRGPYNEQFF. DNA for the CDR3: TGTGCCAGCAGCCAAGTCGTTCGGGGACCCTACAATGAGCAGTTCTTC.

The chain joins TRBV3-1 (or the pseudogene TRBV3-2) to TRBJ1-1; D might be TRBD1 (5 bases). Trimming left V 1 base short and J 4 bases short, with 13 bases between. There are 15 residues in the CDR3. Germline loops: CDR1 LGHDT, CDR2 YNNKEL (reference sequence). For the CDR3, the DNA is TGTGCCAGCAGCCAAGGCCGGGCCGGGGGCACTGAAGCTTTCTTT. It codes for CASSQGRAGGTEAFF.

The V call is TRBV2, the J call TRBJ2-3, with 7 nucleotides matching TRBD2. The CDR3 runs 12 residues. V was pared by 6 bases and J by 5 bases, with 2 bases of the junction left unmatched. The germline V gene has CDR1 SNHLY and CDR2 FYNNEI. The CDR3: CASRVAGDTQYF. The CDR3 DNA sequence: TGTGCCAGCAGGGTAGCGGGAGATACGCAGTATTTT.

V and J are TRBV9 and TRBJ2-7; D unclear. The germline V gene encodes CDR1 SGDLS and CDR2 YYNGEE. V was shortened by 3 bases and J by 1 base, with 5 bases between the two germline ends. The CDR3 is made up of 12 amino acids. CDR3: CASSDGSYEQYF. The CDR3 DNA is TGTGCCAGCAGCGACGGGTCCTACGAGCAGTACTTC.

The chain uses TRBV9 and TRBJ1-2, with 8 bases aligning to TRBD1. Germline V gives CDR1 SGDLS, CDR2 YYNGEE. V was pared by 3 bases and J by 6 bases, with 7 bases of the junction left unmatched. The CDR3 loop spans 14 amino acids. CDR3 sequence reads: CASSEMTGVDGYTF. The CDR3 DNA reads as TGTGCCAGCAGCGAAATGACAGGGGTGGATGGCTACACCTTC.

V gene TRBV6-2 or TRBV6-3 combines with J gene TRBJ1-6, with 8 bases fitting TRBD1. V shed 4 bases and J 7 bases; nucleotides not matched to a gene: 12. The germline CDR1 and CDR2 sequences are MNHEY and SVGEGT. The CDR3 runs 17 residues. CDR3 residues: CASSWDSGQELNSPLHF. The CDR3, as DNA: TGTGCCAGCAGTTGGGACTCGGGACAGGAACTAAATTCACCCCTCCACTTT.

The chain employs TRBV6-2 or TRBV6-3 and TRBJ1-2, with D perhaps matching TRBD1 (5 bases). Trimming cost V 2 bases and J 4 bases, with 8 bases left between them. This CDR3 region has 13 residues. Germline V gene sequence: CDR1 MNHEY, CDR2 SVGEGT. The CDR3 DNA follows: TGTGCCAGCAGTTACGGGGACTCCTATGGCTACACCTTC. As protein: CASSYGDSYGYTF.

The CDR3 here is CASSDKDSGPYEQYF. The CDR3 DNA is TGTGCCAGCAGCGATAAGGACTCCGGGCCCTACGAGCAGTACTTC. J is TRBJ2-7 and V is TRBV6-5; D possibly corresponds to TRBD2 (5 bases). V lost 6 bases to trimming and J lost 2 bases, with 17 bases between them. Germline loops: CDR1 MNHEY, CDR2 SVGAGI. The length of the CDR3 is 15 residues.